This paragraph covers one T cell receptor beta chain sequence. Its antigen is as yet unknown. The CDR3 has 14 amino acids. This specimen comes from a study of chemoradiotherapy in HPV16-positive cancers. Overall study findings and caveats: The functional HPV-specific definition rests on just a couple of HPV16-positive patients. In HPV16-positive patients, HPV-responsive T-cell expansion tracked better recurrence-free survival. During treatment, candidate HPV-specific clones and E7-related motifs expanded in tumor.

The table came from immunoSEQ multiplex PCR; TCRdb's copy has only in-frame clones and leaves some out. This sample carries some 6,100 clones, 60% to 75% of them seen once, and the ten largest clones take approximately 30%. This receptor was obtained from a human donor with HPV-associated anogenital cancer. The specimen was tumor tissue, collected from a patient who underwent chemoradiotherapy. The V gene is TRBV21-1, the J gene TRBJ1-2. TRBV21-1 is given as a pseudogene. CDR3 DNA: TGTGCCAGCAGCAAGGGAGATTGGGGGTATGGCTACACCTTC. This translates into CASSKGDWGYGYTF.